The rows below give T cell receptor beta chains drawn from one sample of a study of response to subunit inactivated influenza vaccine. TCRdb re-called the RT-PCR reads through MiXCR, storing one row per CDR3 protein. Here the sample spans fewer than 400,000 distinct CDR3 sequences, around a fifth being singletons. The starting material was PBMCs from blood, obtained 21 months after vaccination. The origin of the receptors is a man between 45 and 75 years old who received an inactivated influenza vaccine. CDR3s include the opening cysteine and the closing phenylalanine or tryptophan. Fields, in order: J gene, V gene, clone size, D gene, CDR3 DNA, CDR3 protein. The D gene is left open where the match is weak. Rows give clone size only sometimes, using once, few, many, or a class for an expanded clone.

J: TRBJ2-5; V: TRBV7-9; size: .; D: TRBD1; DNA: TGTGCCAGCAGCCCCCGGGACAGGGTTGAGACCCAGTACTTC; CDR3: CASSPRDRVETQYF
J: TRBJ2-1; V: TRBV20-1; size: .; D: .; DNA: TGCAGTGCTAGTCAGGCGAGCCGGGAGTTCTTC; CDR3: CSASQASREFF
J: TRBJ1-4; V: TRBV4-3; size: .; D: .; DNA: TGCGCCAGCAGCAACTCCTACGGGAATGAAAAACTGTTTTTT; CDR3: CASSNSYGNEKLFF
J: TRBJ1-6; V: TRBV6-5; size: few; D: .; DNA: TGTGCCAGCAGTTACGCAGTTGGGGGTGGACCCCTCCACTTT; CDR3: CASSYAVGGGPLHF
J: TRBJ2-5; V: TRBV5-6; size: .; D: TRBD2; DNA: TGTGCCAGCAGCTTACAGGCGACTAGCGGAGAGACCCAGTACTTC; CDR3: CASSLQATSGETQYF
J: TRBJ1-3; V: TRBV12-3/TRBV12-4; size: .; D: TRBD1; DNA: TGTGCCAGCAGGGCCGGGACAGTCTCTGGAAACACCATATATTTT; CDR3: CASRAGTVSGNTIYF
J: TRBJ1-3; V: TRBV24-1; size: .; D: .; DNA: TGTGCCACCAGTGATTCTTCCTTCCCTGGAAACACCATATATTTT; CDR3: CATSDSSFPGNTIYF
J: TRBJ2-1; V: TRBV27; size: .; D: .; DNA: TGTGCCAGCAGTTTTTGGGTAGAAACCCCCTACAATGAGCAGTTCTTC; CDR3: CASSFWVETPYNEQFF
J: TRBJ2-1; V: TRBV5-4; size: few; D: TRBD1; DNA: TGTGCCAGCAGCTTCTACAGGGGGTCTCGAGAGCAGTTCTTC; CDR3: CASSFYRGSREQFF
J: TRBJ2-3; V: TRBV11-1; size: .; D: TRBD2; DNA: TGTGCCAGCAGCCCCGGGGCAGCGGGACTAGCGGGGGCCACAGATACGCAGTATTTT; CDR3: CASSPGAAGLAGATDTQYF
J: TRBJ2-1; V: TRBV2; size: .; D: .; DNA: TGTGCCAGCAGGGCCAGTCTCGGAGCCTACAATGAGCAGTTCTTC; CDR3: CASRASLGAYNEQFF
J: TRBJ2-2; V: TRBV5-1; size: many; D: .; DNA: TGCGCCAGCAGCCATGGGGGGGCGAAGGCCACCGGGGAGCTGTTTTTT; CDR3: CASSHGGAKATGELFF
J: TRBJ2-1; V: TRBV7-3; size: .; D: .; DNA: TGTGCCAGCAGCTTAGCAGGGACGGGGGCAGAGCAGTTCTTC; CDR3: CASSLAGTGAEQFF
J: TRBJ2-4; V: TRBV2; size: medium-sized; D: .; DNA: TGTGCCAGCAGTGAATTGAGCGAAACGCTAGCCAAAAACATTCAGTACTTC; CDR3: CASSELSETLAKNIQYF
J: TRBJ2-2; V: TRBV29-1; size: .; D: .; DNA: TGCAGCGCTTGGGACACCCCGAACACCGGGGAGCTGTTTTTT; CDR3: CSAWDTPNTGELFF
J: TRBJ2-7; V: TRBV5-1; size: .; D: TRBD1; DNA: TGCGCCAGCAGCGGGACAGGGGGTAGCTACGAGCAGTACTTC; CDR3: CASSGTGGSYEQYF
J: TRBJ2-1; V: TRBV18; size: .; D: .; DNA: TGTGCCAGCTCACAACAGGGATATGAGCAGTTCTTC; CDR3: CASSQQGYEQFF
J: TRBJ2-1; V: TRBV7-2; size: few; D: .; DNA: TGTGCCAGCAGCTTCGCTAGCCGCACTGAGCAGTTCTTC; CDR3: CASSFASRTEQFF
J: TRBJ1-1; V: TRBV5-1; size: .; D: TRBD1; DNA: TGCGCCAGCAGCCCAGGGGGGAGGCGTGCCACTGAAGCTTTCTTT; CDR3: CASSPGGRRATEAFF
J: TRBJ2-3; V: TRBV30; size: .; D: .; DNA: TGTGCCTGGAGTCGAAAGACACCATACACAGATACGCAGTATTTT; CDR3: CAWSRKTPYTDTQYF
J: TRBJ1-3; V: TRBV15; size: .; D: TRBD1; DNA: TGTGCCACCAGCAGCCCAGGGACAGAAGGAAACACCATATATTTT; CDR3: CATSSPGTEGNTIYF
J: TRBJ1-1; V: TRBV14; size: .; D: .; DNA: TGTGCCAGCAGCCTCCGAGAGCAGGTGATGAACACTGAAGCTTTCTTT; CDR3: CASSLREQVMNTEAFF
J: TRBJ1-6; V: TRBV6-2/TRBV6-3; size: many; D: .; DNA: TGTGCCAGCAGTTATGGGAGGAGTTCACCCCTCCACTTT; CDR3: CASSYGRSSPLHF
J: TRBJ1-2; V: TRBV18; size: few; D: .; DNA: TGTGCCAGCTCGTACGCAACCGGGGCAGGGTATGGCTACACCTTC; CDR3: CASSYATGAGYGYTF
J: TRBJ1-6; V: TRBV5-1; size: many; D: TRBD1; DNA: TGCGCCAGCAGCGAAGCGGGACAGACTTATAATTCACCCCTCCACTTT; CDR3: CASSEAGQTYNSPLHF
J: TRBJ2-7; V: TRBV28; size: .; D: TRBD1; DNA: TGTGCCAGTAGTACAGGGGCTGGGGTTCTATACGAGCAGTACTTC; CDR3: CASSTGAGVLYEQYF
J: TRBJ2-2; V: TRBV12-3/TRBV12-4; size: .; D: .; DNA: TGTGCCAGCAGCCGGGCAAACGGGGAGCTGTTTTTT; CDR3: CASSRANGELFF
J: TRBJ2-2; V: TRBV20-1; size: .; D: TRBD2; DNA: TGCAGTGCTGGACTAGCGGAGAACACCGGGGAGCTGTTTTTT; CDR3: CSAGLAENTGELFF
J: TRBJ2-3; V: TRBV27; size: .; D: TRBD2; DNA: TGTGCCAGCAGTTTTTGGGGTGGGTCTAGCGGAGATACGCAGTATTTT; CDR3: CASSFWGGSSGDTQYF
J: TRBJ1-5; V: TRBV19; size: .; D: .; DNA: TGTGCCGGCGGAGGGAATCAGCCCCAGCATTTT; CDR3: CAGGGNQPQHF
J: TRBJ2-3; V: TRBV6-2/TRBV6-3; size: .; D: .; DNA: TGTGCCAGCCACCTTAACAGGCTCACAGATACGCAGTATTTT; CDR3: CASHLNRLTDTQYF
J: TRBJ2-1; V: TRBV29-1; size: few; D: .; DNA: TGCAGCGTAGGCTTAGCCGTGAGCTCCTACAATGAGCAGTTCTTC; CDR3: CSVGLAVSSYNEQFF
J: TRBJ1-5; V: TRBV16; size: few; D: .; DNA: TGTGCCAGCAGCCAGGGGGCTGGATTGGATCAGCCCCAGCATTTT; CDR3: CASSQGAGLDQPQHF
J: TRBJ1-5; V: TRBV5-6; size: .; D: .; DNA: TGTGCCAGGAGCCCCGGGGGGCAGAGCAATCAGCCCCAGCATTTT; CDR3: CARSPGGQSNQPQHF
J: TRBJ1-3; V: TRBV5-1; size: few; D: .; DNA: TGCGCCAGCAGCTTCGGCCCCTCTGGAAACACCATATATTTT; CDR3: CASSFGPSGNTIYF
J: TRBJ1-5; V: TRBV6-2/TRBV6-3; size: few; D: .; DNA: TGTGCCAGCAGTTTTTCGGTTGGCAATCAGCCCCAGCATTTT; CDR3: CASSFSVGNQPQHF
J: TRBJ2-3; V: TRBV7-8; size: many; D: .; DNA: TGTGCCAGCAGCGTCCCCGGGGATACGCAGTATTTT; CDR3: CASSVPGDTQYF
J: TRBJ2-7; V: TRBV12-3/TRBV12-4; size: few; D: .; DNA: TGTGCCAGCAACGTTAGGGGATATGGGAGCTCCTACGAGCAGTACTTC; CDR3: CASNVRGYGSSYEQYF
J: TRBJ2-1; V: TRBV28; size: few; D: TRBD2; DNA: TGTGCCAGCAGTGGACTAGTCAATGAGCAGTTCTTC; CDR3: CASSGLVNEQFF
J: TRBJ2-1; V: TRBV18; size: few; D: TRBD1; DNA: TGTGCCAGCTCACCAGGGACAGGGCTAAATGAGCAGTTCTTC; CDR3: CASSPGTGLNEQFF
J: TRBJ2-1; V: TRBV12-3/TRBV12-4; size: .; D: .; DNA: TGTGCCAGCAGTTTATCAGCTAGCGCCCCCAATGAGCAGTTCTTC; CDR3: CASSLSASAPNEQFF
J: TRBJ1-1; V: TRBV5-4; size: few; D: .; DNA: TGTGCCAGCAGCCCCGGGGTGGATGAAGCTTTCTTT; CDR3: CASSPGVDEAFF
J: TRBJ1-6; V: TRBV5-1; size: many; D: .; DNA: TGCGCCAGCAGCTTGGAGGCGGTTGGGAGAGGTAATTCACCCCTCCACTTT; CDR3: CASSLEAVGRGNSPLHF
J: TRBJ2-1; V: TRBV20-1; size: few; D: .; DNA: TGCAGTGCTGGACGAAGGCTAGACTCCAGTGAGCAGTTCTTC; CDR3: CSAGRRLDSSEQFF
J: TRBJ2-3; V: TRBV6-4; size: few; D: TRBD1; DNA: TGTGCCAGCAGTGGGACAGGGGGCGCAGATACGCAGTATTTT; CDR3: CASSGTGGADTQYF
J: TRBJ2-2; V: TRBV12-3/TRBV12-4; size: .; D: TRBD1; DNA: TGTGCCAGCACCGCGACAGGGGAAAGAGCCGGGGAGCTGTTTTTT; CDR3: CASTATGERAGELFF
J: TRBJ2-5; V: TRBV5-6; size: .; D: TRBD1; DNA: TGTGCCAGCAGCTTGGCCCGGGACAGCCAAGAGACCCAGTACTTC; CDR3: CASSLARDSQETQYF
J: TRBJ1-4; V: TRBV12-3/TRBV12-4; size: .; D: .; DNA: TGTGCCAGCAGGCAGGTTGGGGGTGAAAAACTGTTTTTT; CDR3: CASRQVGGEKLFF
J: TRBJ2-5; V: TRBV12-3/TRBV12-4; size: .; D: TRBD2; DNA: TGTGCCAGCAGTTTGGCTAGCGGGGGGTACCAAGAGACCCAGTACTTC; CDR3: CASSLASGGYQETQYF
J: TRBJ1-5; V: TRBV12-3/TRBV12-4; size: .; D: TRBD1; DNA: TGTGCCAGCAGGCCGATACGGGGACAGGGACAAGGGCAGCCCCAGCATTTT; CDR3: CASRPIRGQGQGQPQHF
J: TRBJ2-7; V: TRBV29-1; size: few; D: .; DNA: TGCAGCGTTGTAGGGGTCTCCGCCTACGAGCAGTACTTC; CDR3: CSVVGVSAYEQYF
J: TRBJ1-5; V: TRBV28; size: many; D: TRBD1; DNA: TGTGCCAGCAGGGTTAACAGGGGTAGTATAAGTCATCAGCCCCAGCATTTT; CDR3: CASRVNRGSISHQPQHF
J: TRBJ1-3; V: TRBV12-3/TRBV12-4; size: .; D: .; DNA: TGTGCCAGCAGTTTACAGGGTGGCAGAAACACCATATATTTT; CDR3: CASSLQGGRNTIYF
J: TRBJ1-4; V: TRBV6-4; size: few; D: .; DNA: TGTGCCAGCAGGAAGGAGGACAGATTAAATGAAAAACTGTTTTTT; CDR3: CASRKEDRLNEKLFF
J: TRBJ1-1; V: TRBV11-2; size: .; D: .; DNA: TGTGCCAGCAGCTTAGATCGGGGAGTAACTGAAGCTTTCTTT; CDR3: CASSLDRGVTEAFF